These 25 T cell receptor beta chains came from one sample sequenced in a study of T-cell reconstitution after alpha-beta-depleted transplantation in children (dated by TCRdb to the mid-2010s). What this sample's treatment or condition label stands for: allogeneic hematopoietic cell transplantation with graft depleted of TCRalphabeta T cells and CD19 B cells. The library was made by PCR. The reads were generated on an Illumina HiSeq 2500. Molecular barcoding was employed in the preparation of TCR libraries, with unique molecular identifiers being used to normalize TCRbeta repertoire quantification. TCRdb reprocessed the public reads (quality trimming at Q25 with fastp, clone calling with MiXCR) and kept in-frame beta chains. Entries are consolidated by CDR3 protein sequence, retaining the most common genes and DNA. This sample gives 200,000 to 300,000 distinct CDR3 sequences in total; around 25% of them show up just once. The ten most abundant clones make up over 2.5% of the sample.

The sample in question was PBMCs, obtained before TCRalphabeta/CD19-depleted stem cell transplant. These receptor sequences come from a girl aged 2-10 years with Fanconi anemia, due to receive a stem cell transplant.

In this sample, this clonotype turned up many times. The gene calls are TRBV12-3 or TRBV12-4 and TRBJ2-3; a possible D gene is TRBD1 (6 bases). Between the trimmed V and J ends, which lost 6 bases and 4 bases, there was a span of 17 bases. This CDR3 contains 15 residues. The CDR3 DNA reads TGTGCCAGCAGAAAACAGGGTGTCGCGGCAGATACGCAGTATTTT. As protein: CASRKQGVAADTQYF.

This clonotype has ten or more counts. CDR3 region: CSGGALSAYNEQFF. For the CDR3, the DNA is TGCAGCGGTGGGGCGTTGTCGGCCTACAATGAGCAGTTCTTC. The chain joins TRBV29-1 to TRBJ2-1; possibly TRBD1 for D (5 bases). The CDR3 contains 14 residues. Trimming took 7 bases from V and 2 from J, leaving 15 bases between them. CDR1 and CDR2 from the germline V gene are SQVTM and ANQGSEA.

This clonotype showed up just a few times. V usage is TRBV5-1 and J usage is TRBJ1-4; maybe TRBD1 (6 bases). V shed 0 bases and J shed 10 bases, with 13 bases lying between them. The CDR3 contains 14 residues. Per germline, CDR1 SGHRS and CDR2 YFSETQ. The CDR3 bases are TGCGCCAGCAGCTTGGCAGGGGACACCTTAAAACTGTTTTTT. Residues: CASSLAGDTLKLFF. The complete variable domain, with remaining parts taken from reference TRBV5-1 and TRBJ1-4, reads KAGVTQTPRYLIKTRGQQVTLSCSPISGHRSVSWYQQTPGQGLQFLFEYFSETQRNKGNFPGRFSGRQFSNSRSEMNVSTLELGDSALYLCASSLAGDTLKLFFGSGTQLSVL.

The genes are TRBV6-4 and TRBJ2-7; D call uncertain. The CDR3 length is 12 residues. The germline V and J ends were trimmed by 2 bases and 2 bases, with 4 bases remaining between them. Germline-derived CDR1 and CDR2 are MRHNA and SNTAGT. The chain's CDR3 is CASSDHAYEQYF. The CDR3 DNA is TGTGCCAGCAGTGACCACGCCTACGAGCAGTACTTC.

This clonotype was observed a few times. The V call is TRBV6-5, the J call TRBJ2-6; D remains unclear. Germline lookup yields CDR1 MNHEY and CDR2 SVGAGI. This CDR3 is built from 17 residues. The V end lost 0 bases, the J end lost 0 bases, and 9 bases lay between the germline ends. As DNA, the CDR3 is TGTGCCAGCAGTTACTCGATGGGCGTCTCTGGGGCCAACGTCCTGACTTTC. Residues: CASSYSMGVSGANVLTF.

V gene TRBV6-5 combines with J gene TRBJ1-1; TRBD1 agrees at 9 bases. This CDR3 region has 15 residues. J gave up 4 bases and V 0 bases, and 3 bases lay outside the gene matches. Germline assignment: CDR1 MNHEY and CDR2 SVGAGI. CDR3 bases: TGTGCCAGCAGTTACTCCGGACAGGGGAGCACTGAAGCTTTCTTT. It specifies CASSYSGQGSTEAFF.

This chain connects TRBV6-5 to TRBJ2-7; 13 nucleotides match TRBD2. Germline V lookup: CDR1 MNHEY, CDR2 SVGAGI. The CDR3 runs 15 residues. V was clipped by 2 bases and J by 4 bases; unmatched bases: 2. CDR3 in amino acids: CASSYTSGGVYEQYF. The CDR3, as DNA: TGTGCCAGCAGTTACACTAGCGGGGGGGTTTACGAGCAGTACTTC.

There are many counts of this clonotype. This chain links TRBV29-1 with TRBJ2-1, with 10 bases fitting TRBD2. The CDR3 extends over 15 amino acids. Germline assignment: CDR1 SQVTM and CDR2 ANQGSEA. With V trimmed by 3 bases and J by 3 bases, 5 bases remained unmatched. The CDR3 protein is CSVERLAGVYNEQFF. The CDR3 DNA is TGCAGCGTTGAGAGGCTAGCGGGGGTCTACAATGAGCAGTTCTTC.

The chain employs TRBV4-2 and TRBJ2-1; 8 bases map to TRBD2. Losses at the gene ends were 4 bases for V and 6 bases for J; bases not matched to a gene: 11. The length of the CDR3 is 16 residues. Germline V gene lookup returns CDR1 LGHNA and CDR2 YNFKEQ. Here the CDR3 DNA reads TGTGCCAGCAGCCTGGTCGGCGGGAGGAGTGTCAATGAGCAGTTCTTC. Translation: CASSLVGGRSVNEQFF.

The chain is built from TRBV12-3 or TRBV12-4 and TRBJ2-2, with D possibly being TRBD2 (6 bases). This CDR3 has 15 amino acids. The ends were cut back, 5 bases at V and 3 bases at J, with 13 bases in the middle. The CDR3 is CASSPTGLHTGELFF. The CDR3 nucleotides are TGTGCCAGCAGTCCGACCGGACTACACACCGGGGAGCTGTTTTTT.

The CDR3 region is CASSPGLAGPYEQYF. The CDR3 DNA sequence: TGCGCCAGCAGCCCCGGACTAGCGGGACCGTACGAGCAGTACTTC. V is TRBV5-1 and J is TRBJ2-7; 12 positions agree with TRBD2. The CDR3 sequence is 15 residues long. Germline assignment: CDR1 SGHRS and CDR2 YFSETQ. The J segment lost 4 bases and the V segment lost 4 bases, leaving 6 bases of the junction unmatched.

In its sample, this clonotype was seen a few times. The rearrangement links TRBV12-3 or TRBV12-4 to TRBJ2-5, with D tentatively TRBD1 or TRBD2 (5 bases each). The length of the CDR3 is 13 residues. V was trimmed by 7 bases and J by 8 bases, leaving 17 bases between them. The CDR3 DNA sequence: TGTGCCAGCACAACGGACTGGGACGATACCCAGTACTTC. Residues: CASTTDWDDTQYF.

The rearrangement uses TRBV6-1 and TRBJ2-6; either TRBD1 or TRBD2 may supply D (5 bases each). CDR3 length: 16 amino acids. From germline, CDR1 is MNHNS and CDR2 SASEGT. Trimming pared 1 base from V and 4 bases from J, leaving 11 bases between. The DNA of the CDR3 is TGTGCCAGCAGTGAAGTTGGTTGGGGGGGGGCCAACGTCCTGACTTTC. Amino acid sequence: CASSEVGWGGANVLTF.

V usage is TRBV4-1 and J usage is TRBJ2-7; D unclear. The V end lost 0 bases, the J end lost 4 bases, and 10 bases lay between the germline ends. This CDR3 region has 14 residues. From germline, CDR1 is MGHRA and CDR2 YSYEKL. The CDR3 DNA reads as TGCGCCAGCAGCCAAGAGTGGCAGACTTACGAGCAGTACTTC. It is translated as CASSQEWQTYEQYF.

Many counts were recorded for this clonotype. This chain links TRBV27 with TRBJ2-7; perhaps TRBD2 as D (5 bases). V was shortened by 7 bases and J by 0 bases, with 19 bases between the two germline ends. Germline-derived CDR1 and CDR2 are MNHEY and SMNVEV (reference sequence). The CDR3 sequence is 16 residues long. CDR3 residues: CASKRTPWYDSYEQYF. DNA for the CDR3: TGTGCCAGCAAGCGGACGCCATGGTACGACTCCTACGAGCAGTACTTC.

This clonotype was seen only a few times. This chain uses TRBV13 with TRBJ2-3; 9 positions agree with TRBD2. The V gene end was trimmed by 4 bases and the J gene end by 0 bases; junction bases not matched to a gene: 5. Germline V CDR1 and CDR2: PRHDT, FYEKMQ (reference sequence). The CDR3 has 16 amino acids. The CDR3 here is CASSYLAGLSTDTQYF. CDR3 nucleotides: TGTGCCAGCAGCTATCTAGCGGGGCTGAGCACAGATACGCAGTATTTT.

This clonotype occurred a few times. The rearrangement uses TRBV28 and TRBJ1-1, with TRBD1 identical over 10 bases. After removal of 4 bases from V and 3 bases from J, the junction contained 5 bases not matched to a gene. The CDR3 totals 15 residues. Looked up from germline, CDR1 is MDHEN and CDR2 is SYDVKM. The DNA for the CDR3 is TGTGCCAGCAGTTCCCCCGGGACAGGGGACACTGAAGCTTTCTTT. Its translation: CASSSPGTGDTEAFF.

This chain connects TRBV29-1 to TRBJ2-6, with 7 bases matching TRBD2. Germline CDR1 and CDR2: SQVTM and ANQGSEA. The V segment lost 5 bases and the J segment 2 bases; nucleotides outside the gene matches: 0. The CDR3 is 13 residues long. CDR3 sequence reads: CSVREAGANVLTF. CDR3 coding DNA: TGCAGCGTTCGGGAGGCTGGGGCCAACGTCCTGACTTTC.

This clonotype was observed many times. V gene TRBV29-1 combines with J gene TRBJ1-2, with a tentative D call TRBD1 (6 bases). Germline V CDR1 and CDR2: SQVTM, ANQGSEA. V shed 7 bases and J shed 8 bases, with 17 bases lying between them. The CDR3 is made up of 12 amino acids. For the CDR3, the DNA is TGCAGCGCCCCGTCGGTCAGGGGCGGCTACACCTTC. Translated: CSAPSVRGGYTF.

This clonotype was found many times. J is TRBJ1-3 and V is TRBV29-1; D is ambiguous. Per the germline V gene, CDR1 is SQVTM and CDR2 is ANQGSEA. The ends were cut back, 0 bases at V and 3 bases at J, with 9 bases in the middle. The CDR3 spans 14 residues. In DNA form, the CDR3 reads TGCAGCGTTGAAGATAGGCAGCATGGAAACACCATATATTTT. Translating gives CSVEDRQHGNTIYF.

This clonotype was recorded only once. This chain connects TRBV7-8 to TRBJ2-7; 11 bases agree with TRBD2. The CDR3 runs 17 residues. The germline gives CDR1 SGHVS, CDR2 FQNEAQ. After removal of 0 bases from V and 2 bases from J, the junction contained 6 bases not matched to a gene. CDR3: CASSLAPFSGRAYEQYF. CDR3 coding DNA: TGTGCCAGCAGCTTAGCGCCCTTTAGCGGGAGGGCCTACGAGCAGTACTTC.

Many counts were recorded for this clonotype. The chain has TRBV20-1 and TRBJ2-7; D is uncertain. V lost 6 bases and J 2 bases, leaving 17 bases between the germline ends. From germline, CDR1 is DFQATT and CDR2 SNEGSKA (reference sequence). CDR3 length: 14 amino acids. In DNA, the CDR3 is TGCAGTGCCCGCAGTCTAGTCCCAACCTACGAGCAGTACTTC. Its translation: CSARSLVPTYEQYF.

The DNA of the CDR3 is TGTGCCAGCATTAAACTCAGGGGGCAGGGCGAGCAGTACTTC. Translating it yields CASIKLRGQGEQYF. The chain has TRBV6-4 and TRBJ2-7; 8 nucleotides line up with TRBD1. The CDR3 covers 14 residues. Losses at the gene ends were 7 bases for V and 6 bases for J; bases not matched to a gene: 11. CDR1 and CDR2 from the germline V gene are MRHNA and SNTAGT.

The genes are TRBV20-1 and TRBJ2-7, with TRBD2 matching 10 bases. The germline CDR1 and CDR2 sequences are DFQATT and SNEGSKA (reference sequence). This CDR3 is built from 14 residues. Germline trimming cut 6 bases from V and 5 bases from J; bases unmatched to any gene: 10. The CDR3 region is CSATKREGLNEQYF. The CDR3 coding sequence is TGCAGTGCAACTAAGCGGGAGGGCCTGAACGAGCAGTACTTC.

This chain links TRBV6-6 with TRBJ1-1; D gene ambiguous. Germline assignment: CDR1 MNHNY and CDR2 SVGAGI (reference sequence). The CDR3 loop spans 13 amino acids. The ends were cut back, 3 bases at V and 6 bases at J, with 11 bases in the middle. The DNA for the CDR3 is TGTGCCAGCAGTTATATCTCTCCGCCTGAAGCTTTCTTT. This sequence encodes CASSYISPPEAFF.